The entry below describes one TCR beta chain. Its antigen is not identified. Researchers ran the PCR with 60 Vbeta and 13 Jbeta primers. Assay used: immunoSEQ multiplex PCR; TCRdb lists only in-frame clones, some missing. Of around 150,000 clones listed, 80% to 85% were seen once; the top ten hold approximately 1.4%. Germline V gene data show CDR1 as SGHNT and CDR2 as YENEEA. Trimming removed 6 bases at V and 3 bases at J, with 9 bases between. The CDR3 spans 12 residues. The source of the sample is a study of cytomegalovirus exposure and HLA in healthy donors. Study-wide results and caveats: Compared with the approximately 680-donor mean, an Asian-associated ancestry cluster reportedly had fewer N-insertions, according to a later analysis. Most TCR beta V segments were productive about 87% or about 30% of the time in an earlier analysis. A later analysis appeared to link common viral pathogens to several of the most significant clusters. Within the data, a cluster of highly shared sequence variants was likely a sequencing artifact.

The TCR originated in a woman aged 18 to 35 in good health and CMV-seronegative. Sequencing was performed on PBMCs. The chain carries TRBV11-3 and TRBJ2-7; tentatively, D is TRBD2 (5 bases). CDR3 region: CASRGVGYEQYF. DNA of the CDR3: TGTGCCAGCAGGGGAGTTGGCTACGAGCAGTACTTC.